The 7 T cell receptor beta chains below were found in one sample sequenced in a study of blood T cell repertoires in COVID-19. The method was immunoSEQ multiplex PCR; TCRdb's version includes in-frame clones alone and lacks a portion of them. The sample contains about 110,000 clones, roughly 85% of which appear only once. Sequencing used peripheral blood. All receptors derive from a human donor in a cohort sampled during active COVID-19.

V is TRBV5-5 and J is TRBJ1-1, with D unclear. Germline lookup yields CDR1 SGHKS and CDR2 YYEKEE (reference sequence). This CDR3 comprises 16 residues. Deletions cut 1 base from V and 4 bases from J, with 17 bases between. CDR3 DNA sequence: TGTGCCAGCAGCTTGAACCCGGCGCGGGTAGGCACTGAAGCTTTCTTT. This translates into CASSLNPARVGTEAFF.

V is TRBV2 and J is TRBJ1-6, with 8 bases that match TRBD1. The CDR3 runs to 15 residues. V was pared by 1 base and J by 7 bases, with 3 bases of the junction left unmatched. Germline V lookup: CDR1 SNHLY, CDR2 FYNNEI. The CDR3 loop reads CASSEDQGANSPLHF. The CDR3 DNA follows: TGTGCCAGCAGTGAAGACCAGGGGGCGAATTCACCCCTCCACTTT.

The chain has TRBV13 and TRBJ1-1; D is unresolved. This CDR3 is built from 13 residues. Germline CDR1 reads PRHDT; CDR2 reads FYEKMQ (reference sequence). V lost 2 bases, J lost 0 bases, and 4 bases lay in between. This CDR3 is CASSLRVNTEAFF. The CDR3 region has the DNA TGTGCCAGCAGCTTACGGGTGAACACTGAAGCTTTCTTT.

The CDR3 sequence: CASSLDIGQGDTAQHF. The DNA of the CDR3 is TGTGCCAGCAGCTTAGATATCGGACAGGGTGACACGGCCCAGCATTTT. The V gene is TRBV11-2, the J gene TRBJ1-5; TRBD1 matches 8 bases. There are 16 residues in the CDR3. The germline CDR1 and CDR2 sequences are SGHAT and FQNNGV. With V trimmed by 0 bases and J by 11 bases, 12 bases remained unmatched.

V is TRBV11-2 and J is TRBJ2-7, with TRBD1 as a possible D gene (6 bases). This CDR3 has 13 amino acids. The V end lost 3 bases, the J end lost 4 bases, and 10 bases lay between the germline ends. Germline V CDR1 and CDR2: SGHAT, FQNNGV. The CDR3 DNA follows: TGTGCCAGCAGCTTCGGGACATCGTACGAGCAGTACTTC. This codes for CASSFGTSYEQYF.

A note on this clone: In the same sample, other DNA sequences code for this CDR3. V usage is TRBV6-4 and J usage is TRBJ2-2; TRBD2 aligns across 7 bases. This CDR3 is built from 14 residues. V gave up 0 bases and J gave up 5 bases; unmatched junction bases: 0. Germline assignment: CDR1 MRHNA and CDR2 SNTAGT. The CDR3 nucleotides are TGTGCCAGCAGTGACTCCGGGGGGACCGGGGAGCTGTTTTTT. This translates into CASSDSGGTGELFF.

This clone was picked up one time. This chain joins TRBV6-5 and TRBJ2-2; 7 bases agree with TRBD1. Losses at the gene ends were 5 bases for V and 3 bases for J; bases not matched to a gene: 3. In germline, CDR1 is MNHEY, CDR2 SVGAGI. There are 14 residues in the CDR3. As DNA, the CDR3 is TGTGCCAGCAGTACGACAGGGTACACCGGGGAGCTGTTTTTT. Encoded protein: CASSTTGYTGELFF.